The present entry profiles one T cell receptor (beta chain) with its context. Its antigen is unidentified. The sample originates from a study of beta chain features in type 1 diabetes. Overall study results and limits: For Type 1 diabetes patients, all four CD4+ subsets carried TCRB CDR3s that were moderately but significantly shorter. Patients with type 1 diabetes showed fewer VDJ junction insertions and more deletions.

Per the germline V gene, CDR1 is SGHAT and CDR2 is FQNNGV. V lost 2 bases and J lost 1; bases outside the gene matches: 9. The CDR3 extends over 19 amino acids. Investigators reverse transcribed all isolated RNA, so they sequenced expressed TCRB transcripts. Only in-frame clones appear in the TCRdb table, and some are missing; sequencing was by immunoSEQ multiplex PCR. Here the sample spans 150,000 or so clones, nearly 9.5% being singletons. Sequencing used central memory CD4+ T cells from blood. The rearrangement uses TRBV11-2 and TRBJ2-1, with TRBD1 matching 12 bases. The sequence was collected from a man aged 18-30 years in good health. The CDR3 loop is CASSLRGTGGIASYNEQFF. The CDR3 nucleotides are TGTGCCAGCAGCTTACGTGGGACAGGGGGCATCGCGTCCTACAATGAGCAGTTCTTC.